This T cell receptor (beta chain) was captured by sequencing in a study of shared clonotypes between healthy human individuals. The protocol was immunoSEQ multiplex PCR, while the TCRdb copy is restricted to in-frame clones and leaves out a portion. In the table there are a few million clones, approximately 92% of which are singletons. V was trimmed by 4 bases and J by 1 base, leaving 11 bases between them. CDR3 length equals 15 residues. CDR1 MDHEN and CDR2 SYDVKM come from the germline V gene. Terminally differentiated effector memory CD45RA+ cells were left out of the naive CD8 fraction, which was CD45RO-negative and positively selected for CCR7.

The sequence came from a man between 18 and 29 years old in good health. Some clones in this sample may be carry-over from other donors' samples. Input material: naive CD8+ T cells from PBMCs. The rearrangement joins TRBV28 to TRBJ1-5; D not resolved. Here the CDR3 reads CASSWEGTSNQPQHF. The CDR3, as DNA: TGTGCCAGCAGTTGGGAGGGCACCAGCAATCAGCCCCAGCATTTT.